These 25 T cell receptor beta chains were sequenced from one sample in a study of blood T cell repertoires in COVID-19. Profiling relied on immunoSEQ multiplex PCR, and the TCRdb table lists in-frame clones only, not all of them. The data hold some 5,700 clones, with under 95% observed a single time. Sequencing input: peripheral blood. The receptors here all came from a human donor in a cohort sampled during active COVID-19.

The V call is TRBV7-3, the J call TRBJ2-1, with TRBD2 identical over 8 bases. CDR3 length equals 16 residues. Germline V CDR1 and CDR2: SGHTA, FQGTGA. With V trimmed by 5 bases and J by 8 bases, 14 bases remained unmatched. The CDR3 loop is CASSPGPGLDYHEQFF. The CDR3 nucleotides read TGTGCCAGCAGCCCCGGTCCGGGACTAGATTACCATGAGCAGTTCTTC. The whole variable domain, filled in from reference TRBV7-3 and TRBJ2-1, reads GAGVSQTPSNKVTEKGKYVELRCDPISGHTALYWYRQSLGQGPEFLIYFQGTGAADDSGLPNDRFFAVRPEGSVSTLKIQRTERGDSAVYLCASSPGPGLDYHEQFFGPGTRLTVL.

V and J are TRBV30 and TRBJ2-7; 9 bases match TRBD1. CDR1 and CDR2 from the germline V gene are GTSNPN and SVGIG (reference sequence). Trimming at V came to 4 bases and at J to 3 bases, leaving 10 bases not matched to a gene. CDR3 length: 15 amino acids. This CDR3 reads CAWTITDRGIYEQYF. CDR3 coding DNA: TGTGCCTGGACTATCACGGACAGGGGAATCTACGAGCAGTACTTC.

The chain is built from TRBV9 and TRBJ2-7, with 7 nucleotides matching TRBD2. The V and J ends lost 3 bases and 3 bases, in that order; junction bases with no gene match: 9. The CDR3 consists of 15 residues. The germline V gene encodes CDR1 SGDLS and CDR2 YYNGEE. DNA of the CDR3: TGTGCCAGCAGCGAGAGCTGGGGGGGATACTACGAGCAGTACTTC. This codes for CASSESWGGYYEQYF.

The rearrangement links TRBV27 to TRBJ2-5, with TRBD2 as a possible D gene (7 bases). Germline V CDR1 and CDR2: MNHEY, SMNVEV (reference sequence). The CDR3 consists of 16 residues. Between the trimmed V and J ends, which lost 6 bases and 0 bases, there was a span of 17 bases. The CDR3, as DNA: TGTGCCAGCAGGGGGGGGGCAAGACCTTACCAAGAGACCCAGTACTTC. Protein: CASRGGARPYQETQYF.

The CDR3 DNA is TGTGCCAGCAGTTCCCCGGGAGGACGCACAGATACGCAGTATTTT. This sequence encodes CASSSPGGRTDTQYF. The V and J genes are TRBV27 and TRBJ2-3; TRBD2 matches at 7 bases. The CDR3 extends over 15 amino acids. After removal of 4 bases from V and 1 base from J, the junction contained 5 bases not matched to a gene. Per germline, CDR1 MNHEY and CDR2 SMNVEV (reference sequence).

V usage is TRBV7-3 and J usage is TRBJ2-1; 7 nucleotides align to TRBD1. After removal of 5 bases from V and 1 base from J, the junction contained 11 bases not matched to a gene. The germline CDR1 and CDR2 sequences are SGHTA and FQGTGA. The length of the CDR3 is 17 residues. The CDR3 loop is CASSNFPTGDSYNEQFF. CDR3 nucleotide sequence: TGTGCCAGCAGCAACTTCCCTACAGGGGATTCCTACAATGAGCAGTTCTTC.

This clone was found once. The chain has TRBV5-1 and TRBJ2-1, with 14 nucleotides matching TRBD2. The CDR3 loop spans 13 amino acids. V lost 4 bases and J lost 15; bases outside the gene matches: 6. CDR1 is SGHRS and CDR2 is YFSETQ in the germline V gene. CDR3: CASSLGTSGRPFF. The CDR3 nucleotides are TGCGCCAGCAGCCTAGGGACTAGCGGGAGACCGTTCTTC.

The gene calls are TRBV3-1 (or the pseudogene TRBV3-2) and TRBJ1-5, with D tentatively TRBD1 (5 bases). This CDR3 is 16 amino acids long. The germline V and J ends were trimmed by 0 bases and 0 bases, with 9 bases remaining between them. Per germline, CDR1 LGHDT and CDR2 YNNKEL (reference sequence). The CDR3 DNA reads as TGTGCCAGCAGCCAAGATAGCGGGGGTAGCAATCAGCCCCAGCATTTT. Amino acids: CASSQDSGGSNQPQHF.

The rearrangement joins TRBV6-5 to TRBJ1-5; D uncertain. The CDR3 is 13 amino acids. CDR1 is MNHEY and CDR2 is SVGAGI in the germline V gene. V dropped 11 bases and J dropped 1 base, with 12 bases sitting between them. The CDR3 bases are TGTGCCTGTGCGGAGGTGAGCAATCAGCCCCAGCATTTT. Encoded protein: CACAEVSNQPQHF.

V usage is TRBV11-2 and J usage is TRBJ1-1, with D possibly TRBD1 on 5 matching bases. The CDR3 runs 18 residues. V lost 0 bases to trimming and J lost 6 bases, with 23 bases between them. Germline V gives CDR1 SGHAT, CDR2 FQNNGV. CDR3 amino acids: CASSLDLGGTTPDAEAFF. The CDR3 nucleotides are TGTGCCAGCAGCTTAGATCTCGGCGGGACTACCCCTGACGCTGAAGCTTTCTTT.

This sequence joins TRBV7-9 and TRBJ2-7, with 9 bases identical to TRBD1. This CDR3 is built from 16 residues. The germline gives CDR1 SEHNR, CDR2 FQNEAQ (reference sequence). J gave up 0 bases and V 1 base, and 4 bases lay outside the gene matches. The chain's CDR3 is CASSLGTGVRSYEQYF. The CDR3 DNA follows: TGTGCCAGCAGCTTAGGGACAGGGGTACGCTCCTACGAGCAGTACTTC.

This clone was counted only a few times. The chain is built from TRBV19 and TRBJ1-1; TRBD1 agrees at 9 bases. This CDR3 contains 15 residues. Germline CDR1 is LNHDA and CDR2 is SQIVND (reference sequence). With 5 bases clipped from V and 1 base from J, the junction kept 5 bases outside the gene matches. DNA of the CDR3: TGTGCCAGTAGTGCGCAGGACAGGGGGAACACTGAAGCTTTCTTT. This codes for CASSAQDRGNTEAFF.

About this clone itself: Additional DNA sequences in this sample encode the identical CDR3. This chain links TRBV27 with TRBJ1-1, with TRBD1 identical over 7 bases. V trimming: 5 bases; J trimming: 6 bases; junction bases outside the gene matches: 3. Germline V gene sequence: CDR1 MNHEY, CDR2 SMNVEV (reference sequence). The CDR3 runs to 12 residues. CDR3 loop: CASSLTGAEAFF. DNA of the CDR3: TGTGCCAGCAGTCTAACAGGGGCTGAAGCTTTCTTT.

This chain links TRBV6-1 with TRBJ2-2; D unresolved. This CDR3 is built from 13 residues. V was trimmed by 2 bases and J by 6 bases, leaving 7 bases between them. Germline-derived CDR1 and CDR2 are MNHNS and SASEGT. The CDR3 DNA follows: TGTGCCAGCAGTGAATTCACATCCGGGGAGCTGTTTTTT. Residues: CASSEFTSGELFF.

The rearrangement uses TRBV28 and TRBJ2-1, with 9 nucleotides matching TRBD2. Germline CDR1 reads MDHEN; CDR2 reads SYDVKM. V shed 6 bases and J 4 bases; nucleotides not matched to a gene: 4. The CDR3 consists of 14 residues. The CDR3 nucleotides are TGTGCCAGCAGAGCGGGAGGTTCGTACAATGAGCAGTTCTTC. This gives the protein CASRAGGSYNEQFF.

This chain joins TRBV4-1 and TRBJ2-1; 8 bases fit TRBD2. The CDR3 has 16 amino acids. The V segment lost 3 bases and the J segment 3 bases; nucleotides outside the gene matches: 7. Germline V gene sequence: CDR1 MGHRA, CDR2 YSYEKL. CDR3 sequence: CASSQGGAGVYNEQFF. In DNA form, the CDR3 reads TGCGCCAGCAGCCAGGGGGGAGCGGGAGTCTACAATGAGCAGTTCTTC.

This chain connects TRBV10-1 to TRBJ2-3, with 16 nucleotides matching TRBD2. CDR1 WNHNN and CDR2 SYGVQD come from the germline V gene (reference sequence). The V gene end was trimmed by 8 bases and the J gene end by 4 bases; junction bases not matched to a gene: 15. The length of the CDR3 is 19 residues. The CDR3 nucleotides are TGCGCCAGCGATGGAAGGTTGGGGACTAGCGGGAGGGGGGCAGATACGCAGTATTTT. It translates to CASDGRLGTSGRGADTQYF.

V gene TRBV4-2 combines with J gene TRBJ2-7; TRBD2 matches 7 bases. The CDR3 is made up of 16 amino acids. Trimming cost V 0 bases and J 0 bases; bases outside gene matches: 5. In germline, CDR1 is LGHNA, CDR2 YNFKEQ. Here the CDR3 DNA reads TGTGCCAGCAGCCAAGAAGGCGGCGGGAGCTCCTACGAGCAGTACTTC. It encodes CASSQEGGGSSYEQYF.

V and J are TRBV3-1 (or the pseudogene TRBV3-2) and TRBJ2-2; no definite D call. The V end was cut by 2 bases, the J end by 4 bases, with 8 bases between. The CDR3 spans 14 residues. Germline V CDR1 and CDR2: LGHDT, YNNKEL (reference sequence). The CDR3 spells CASSQREVTGELFF. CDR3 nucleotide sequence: TGTGCCAGCAGCCAACGCGAGGTCACCGGGGAGCTGTTTTTT.

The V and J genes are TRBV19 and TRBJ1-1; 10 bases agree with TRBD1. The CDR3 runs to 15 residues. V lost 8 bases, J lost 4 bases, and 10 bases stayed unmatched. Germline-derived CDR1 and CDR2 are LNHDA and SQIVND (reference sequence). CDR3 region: CASRRDRGMSTEAFF. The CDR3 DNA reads TGTGCCAGTCGTAGGGACAGGGGAATGAGCACTGAAGCTTTCTTT.

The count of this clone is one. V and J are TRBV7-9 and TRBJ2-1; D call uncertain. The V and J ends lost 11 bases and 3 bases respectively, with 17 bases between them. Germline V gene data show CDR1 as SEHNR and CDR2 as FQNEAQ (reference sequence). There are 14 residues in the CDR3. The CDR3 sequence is CASGYVTGYNEQFF. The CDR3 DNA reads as TGTGCCTCCGGGTACGTTACCGGCTACAATGAGCAGTTCTTC.

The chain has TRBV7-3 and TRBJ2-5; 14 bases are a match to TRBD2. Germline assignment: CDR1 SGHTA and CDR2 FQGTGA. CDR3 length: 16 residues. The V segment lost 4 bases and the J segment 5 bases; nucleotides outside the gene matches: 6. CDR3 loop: CASSSGTSGRGETQYF. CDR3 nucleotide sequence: TGTGCCAGCAGCTCGGGGACTAGCGGGAGAGGGGAGACCCAGTACTTC.

The CDR3 protein is CASSLSPGSQSYEQYF. Here the CDR3 DNA reads TGTGCCAGCAGCTTGTCCCCAGGGTCTCAGTCCTACGAGCAGTACTTC. The chain employs TRBV5-5 and TRBJ2-7, with D perhaps matching TRBD1 (5 bases). Per germline, CDR1 SGHKS and CDR2 YYEKEE (reference sequence). This CDR3 region has 16 residues. Between the trimmed V and J ends, which lost 1 base and 1 base, there was a span of 15 bases.

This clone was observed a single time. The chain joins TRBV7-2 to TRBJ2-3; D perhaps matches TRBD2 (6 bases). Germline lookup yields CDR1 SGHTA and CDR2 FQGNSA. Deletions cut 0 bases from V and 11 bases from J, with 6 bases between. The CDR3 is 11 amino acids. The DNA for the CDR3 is TGTGCCAGCAGCTTAGCGGGGGGGCAGTATTTT. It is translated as CASSLAGGQYF.

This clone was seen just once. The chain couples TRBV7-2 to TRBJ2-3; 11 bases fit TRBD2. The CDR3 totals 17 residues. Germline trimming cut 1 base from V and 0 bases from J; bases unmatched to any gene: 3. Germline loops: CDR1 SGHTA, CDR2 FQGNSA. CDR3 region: CASSLVASGGSTDTQYF. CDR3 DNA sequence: TGTGCCAGCAGCTTAGTCGCTAGCGGGGGGAGCACAGATACGCAGTATTTT.